These T cell receptor beta chains were read from a single sample in a study of T cell responses to AZD1222 COVID-19 vaccine. Data came from immunoSEQ multiplex PCR; TCRdb stores just in-frame clones and leaves some out. The sample lists 100,000 to 150,000 clones; 75% to 90% were seen once. The sample consisted of peripheral blood, taken 28 days after the second AZD1222 dose. The receptor set was obtained from an adult who received the AZD1222 COVID-19 vaccine. CDR3s include the opening cysteine and the closing phenylalanine or tryptophan. The D gene is left open where the match is weak. A clone size is listed for some rows: how often the clone was seen (once, few, many), or a class if it is expanded.

J	V	D	size	DNA	CDR3
TRBJ2-2	TRBV27	.	few	TGTGCCAGCAGCCTAACAGGGCAAGTCGGGGAGCTGTTTTTT	CASSLTGQVGELFF
TRBJ2-7	TRBV18	.	.	TGTGCCAGCTCACCACCTGGGCACGCCGGGAACGAGCAGTACTTC	CASSPPGHAGNEQYF
TRBJ1-3	TRBV6-1	.	.	TGTGCCAGCAGTGAAGGGGCAGGCATCTCTGGAAACACCATATATTTT	CASSEGAGISGNTIYF
TRBJ2-7	TRBV28	.	.	TGTGCCAGCAGTTTCGCACGGTACGAGCAGTACTTC	CASSFARYEQYF
TRBJ2-5	TRBV9	.	.	TGTGCCAGCAGCGTAGCAGGTGTTGCGCGTCGGGAGACCCAGTACTTC	CASSVAGVARRETQYF
TRBJ2-7	TRBV6-5	.	.	TGTGCCAGCAGCCCCGGGGGCCTGCGGTACGAGCAGTACTTC	CASSPGGLRYEQYF
TRBJ2-2	TRBV5-1	.	.	TGCGCCAGCAGCTTGGGCGCAGCCAGGGCCGGGGAGCTGTTTTTT	CASSLGAARAGELFF
TRBJ2-7	TRBV11-2	.	once	TGTGCCAGCAGCTTAGATCGGCTAGTGGGGGGGGCGTTTGAGCAGTACTTC	CASSLDRLVGGAFEQYF
TRBJ1-5	TRBV6-5	.	.	TGTGCCAGCATGAAGGGAGGTGACAATCAGCCCCAGCATTTT	CASMKGGDNQPQHF
TRBJ1-6	TRBV7-2	TRBD1	.	TGTGCCAGCAGCTGGACAGGGTCGGATTCACCCCTCCACTTT	CASSWTGSDSPLHF
TRBJ2-7	TRBV5-8	.	.	TGTGCCAGCAGCTTGGTGAGGAGGGACGAGCAGTACTTC	CASSLVRRDEQYF
TRBJ1-2	TRBV4-1	.	.	TGCGCCAGCAGCCAAGGGCAGGGCCCTTTCGGTGGCTACACCTTC	CASSQGQGPFGGYTF
TRBJ2-6	TRBV6-5	.	.	TGTGCCAGCAGTTACAGGACCTCTGGGGCCAACGTCCTGACTTTC	CASSYRTSGANVLTF
TRBJ1-6	TRBV2	.	.	TGTGCCAGCAAAATGGAGGGGTTGAGTTATAATTCACCCCTCCACTTT	CASKMEGLSYNSPLHF